A single T cell receptor (beta chain) is shown here with its context. What it binds is not known. The PCR ran on 60 Vbeta and 13 Jbeta primers. Sequencing was performed with immunoSEQ multiplex PCR; in TCRdb, only in-frame clones are kept and a portion is missing. The data contain fewer than 250,000 clones, roughly 82% of them singletons. CDR3 length: 13 residues. V lost 4 bases, J lost 6 bases, and 4 bases stayed unmatched. CDR1 and CDR2 (germline): SGDLS, YYNGEE. The sample is drawn from a study of cytomegalovirus exposure and HLA in healthy donors. Study-level results: Several of the most significant clusters were apparently associated with common viral pathogens in a later analysis.

Source material: PBMCs. This TCR was sampled from a man between 40 and 49 years old in good health and CMV-seropositive. The gene calls are TRBV9 and TRBJ2-7; 10 bases fit TRBD1. The CDR3 DNA reads as TGTGCCAGCAGCAGCCGGGACAGGGGCGAGCAGTACTTC. Translation: CASSSRDRGEQYF.